Following are 26 T cell receptor beta chains from one sample sequenced in a study of control samples from healthy donors and cancer patients. Some clones are missing from TCRdb's copy, which holds only in-frame ones; the method was immunoSEQ multiplex PCR. The sample gives 130,000 or so clones, about 88% of which show up once; approximately 3.2% is in the top ten. Sequenced sample: blood. Source of these receptors: a man aged 50-59 years in good health.

This clone was observed a single time. The CDR3 coding sequence is TGCGCCAGCAGCCCTACATCCACCACAGATACGCAGTATTTT. Residues: CASSPTSTTDTQYF. The V and J genes are TRBV5-1 and TRBJ2-3; D call uncertain. The V end was cut by 4 bases, the J end by 2 bases, with 11 bases between. CDR1 is SGHRS and CDR2 is YFSETQ in the germline V gene. CDR3 size: 14 residues. Full variable domain (remainder filled in from reference TRBV5-1 and TRBJ2-3): KAGVTQTPRYLIKTRGQQVTLSCSPISGHRSVSWYQQTPGQGLQFLFEYFSETQRNKGNFPGRFSGRQFSNSRSEMNVSTLELGDSALYLCASSPTSTTDTQYFGPGTRLTVL.

The chain combines TRBV15 with TRBJ1-4; D perhaps matches TRBD1 (5 bases). The CDR3 spans 14 residues. Per germline, CDR1 LNHNV and CDR2 YYDKDF (reference sequence). Trimming left V 11 bases short and J 3 bases short, with 16 bases between. CDR3 loop: CALGDGSANEKLFF. CDR3 DNA: TGTGCCCTTGGGGACGGCTCCGCTAATGAAAAACTGTTTTTT. Looking up the rest from reference TRBV15 and TRBJ1-4 gives the full variable domain: DAMVIQNPRYQVTQFGKPVTLSCSQTLNHNVMYWYQQKSSQAPKLLFHYYDKDFNNEADTPDNFQSRRPNTSFCFLDIRSPGLGDTAMYLCALGDGSANEKLFFGSGTQLSVL.

This rearrangement joins TRBV6-4 to TRBJ1-2; D gene uncertain. The germline CDR1 and CDR2 sequences are MRHNA and SNTAGT. Trimming took off 7 bases at V and 6 bases at J, with 12 bases between the two ends. CDR3 length equals 12 residues. The CDR3 loop reads CASIPGSHGYTF. The CDR3 DNA is TGTGCCAGCATCCCGGGATCCCATGGCTACACCTTC.

The count of this clone is one. The genes are TRBV5-1 and TRBJ2-5, with 7 positions matching TRBD2. CDR1 is SGHRS, CDR2 YFSETQ, per germline. The CDR3 totals 14 residues. Trimming took 4 bases from V and 5 from J; bases not matched to a gene: 8. CDR3 protein: CASSSGTGGETQYF. The DNA of the CDR3 is TGCGCCAGCAGCAGCGGGACGGGCGGGGAGACCCAGTACTTC. The whole variable domain, filled in from reference TRBV5-1 and TRBJ2-5, reads KAGVTQTPRYLIKTRGQQVTLSCSPISGHRSVSWYQQTPGQGLQFLFEYFSETQRNKGNFPGRFSGRQFSNSRSEMNVSTLELGDSALYLCASSSGTGGETQYFGPGTRLLVL.

The V gene is TRBV10-3, the J gene TRBJ1-5; D call uncertain. Germline loops: CDR1 ENHRY, CDR2 SYGVKD. The CDR3 spans 14 residues. V was shortened by 3 bases and J by 0 bases, with 6 bases between the two germline ends. CDR3 loop: CAISDSDSNQPQHF. CDR3 coding DNA: TGTGCCATCAGTGATTCGGATAGCAATCAGCCCCAGCATTTT.

As concerns this clone: Other DNA sequences of this sample code for an identical CDR3. The V call is TRBV30, the J call TRBJ1-6; no reliable D call. The CDR3 is 15 amino acids. With 1 base removed from V and 4 bases from J, the gap between germline ends came to 11 bases. CDR1 GTSNPN and CDR2 SVGIG come from the germline V gene (reference sequence). CDR3 nucleotide sequence: TGTGCCTGGAGTGGACGTACCAGGTATAATTCACCCCTCCACTTT. It is translated as CAWSGRTRYNSPLHF.

This clone was recorded once. The chain couples TRBV15 to TRBJ2-5; tentative D call: TRBD2 (6 bases). Germline loops: CDR1 LNHNV, CDR2 YYDKDF (reference sequence). V dropped 5 bases and J dropped 3 bases, with 13 bases sitting between them. The CDR3 has 14 residues. The DNA of the CDR3 is TGTGCCACCAGCCGTAACCCGGGGGAAGAGACCCAGTACTTC. Translation: CATSRNPGEETQYF.

The chain recombines TRBV5-4 with TRBJ1-4, with D unresolved. Trimming left V 2 bases short and J 7 bases short, with 12 bases between. Germline V lookup: CDR1 SGHNT, CDR2 YYREEE (reference sequence). This CDR3 comprises 14 residues. The CDR3 reads CASSLRGIREKLFF. The CDR3 coding sequence is TGTGCCAGCAGCTTACGGGGAATTCGTGAAAAACTGTTTTTT. The full variable domain, its missing parts supplied by reference TRBV5-4 and TRBJ1-4, is ETGVTQSPTHLIKTRGQQVTLRCSSQSGHNTVSWYQQALGQGPQFIFQYYREEENGRGNFPPRFSGLQFPNYSSELNVNALELDDSALYLCASSLRGIREKLFFGSGTQLSVL.

The genes are TRBV5-1 and TRBJ2-7; TRBD1 matches 9 bases. CDR3 length: 14 amino acids. Trimming removed 3 bases from V and 7 bases from J; junction bases left unmatched: 8. Germline V gene lookup returns CDR1 SGHRS and CDR2 YFSETQ. CDR3 sequence reads: CASSWGQGEGEQYF. CDR3 coding DNA: TGCGCCAGCAGCTGGGGACAGGGCGAGGGAGAGCAGTACTTC.

The CDR3: CARHEGVTSYGYTF. CDR3 nucleotides: TGTGCCCGGCATGAGGGGGTTACATCCTATGGCTACACCTTC. This chain connects TRBV30 to TRBJ1-2; possibly TRBD1 for D (6 bases). Trimming stripped 8 bases from V and 4 bases from J, with 20 bases between. Germline CDR1 is GTSNPN and CDR2 is SVGIG (reference sequence). The CDR3 extends over 14 amino acids.

This clone was recorded a few times. The J gene is TRBJ2-3, the V gene TRBV25-1, with TRBD1 identical over 8 bases. Germline CDR1 is MGHDK and CDR2 is SYGVNS. The CDR3 is made up of 13 amino acids. Trimming removed 10 bases from V and 4 bases from J; junction bases left unmatched: 7. CDR3 region: CATLQGAADTQYF. CDR3 DNA sequence: TGTGCCACCCTCCAGGGGGCGGCAGATACGCAGTATTTT.

With regard to this clone: The germline gene is not matched at one end of the junction; a read error may be the cause. The chain is built from TRBV7-7 and TRBJ2-3, with TRBD1 matching 10 bases. The germline gives CDR1 SSHAT, CDR2 FNYEAQ (reference sequence). The CDR3 has 16 amino acids. The CDR3 region is CASSQNRDRGYDTQYF. CDR3 nucleotide sequence: TGTGCTAGCAGCCAAAATAGGGACAGGGGATATGATACGCAGTATTTT. The full variable domain, in which reference TRBV7-7 and TRBJ2-3 provide the parts outside the CDR3, is GAGVSQSPRYKVTKRGQDVTLRCDPISSHATLYWYQQALGQGPEFLTYFNYEAQPDKSGLPSDRFSAERPEGSISTLTIQRTEQRDSAMYRCASSQNRDRGYDTQYFGPGTRLTVL.

The chain uses TRBV27 and TRBJ1-6; no clear D gene. The CDR3 consists of 19 residues. V lost 4 bases and J 0 bases, leaving 19 bases between the germline ends. Germline CDR1 and CDR2: MNHEY and SMNVEV (reference sequence). The CDR3 spells CASSSDGERGSSYNSPLHF. The DNA of the CDR3 is TGTGCCAGCAGTTCGGACGGTGAACGAGGAAGCTCCTATAATTCACCCCTCCACTTT.

This clone came up once. CDR3 sequence: CASSTDRSTSPLHF. The CDR3 region has the DNA TGTGCCAGCAGTACCGACAGGAGTACTTCACCCCTCCACTTT. The chain employs TRBV27 and TRBJ1-6, with D possibly matching TRBD1 (6 bases). The V gene's germline CDR1 is MNHEY and CDR2 SMNVEV (reference sequence). Trimming left V 5 bases short and J 9 bases short, with 14 bases between. This CDR3 is built from 14 residues.

The CDR3 sequence is CASSPLGLYSNQPQHF. CDR3 sequence (DNA): TGTGCCAGCAGTCCTCTGGGGTTATATAGCAATCAGCCCCAGCATTTT. The chain employs TRBV28 and TRBJ1-5; no clear D gene. The CDR3 length is 16 residues. Germline lookup yields CDR1 MDHEN and CDR2 SYDVKM. Between the trimmed V and J ends, which lost 5 bases and 0 bases, there was a span of 14 bases.

The chain is built from TRBV5-5 and TRBJ1-5, with 9 nucleotides matching TRBD1. V shed 5 bases, J shed 3 bases, and the junction held 6 bases outside the gene matches. This CDR3 contains 15 residues. CDR1 and CDR2 from the germline V gene are SGHKS and YYEKEE (reference sequence). The CDR3 region has the DNA TGTGCCAGCAGGCTAAGGGACAGGGACAATCAGCCCCAGCATTTT. It specifies CASRLRDRDNQPQHF.

The chain links TRBV5-1 to TRBJ1-6, with D uncertain. Germline values: CDR1 SGHRS, CDR2 YFSETQ. The CDR3 runs 15 residues. The germline V and J ends were trimmed by 5 bases and 7 bases, with 16 bases remaining between them. The CDR3 nucleotides read TGCGCCAGCAGGATGTCTGGGGTTCAGAATTCACCCCTCCACTTT. It yields the protein CASRMSGVQNSPLHF.

Only one count was recorded for this clone. The V and J genes are TRBV29-1 and TRBJ1-4; no clear D gene. The CDR3 runs 14 residues. From germline, CDR1 is SQVTM and CDR2 ANQGSEA. The V end was cut by 6 bases, the J end by 2 bases, with 13 bases between. The CDR3 nucleotides read TGCAGCGTCTGGAGGGCGGGCACTAATGAAAAACTGTTTTTT. It translates to CSVWRAGTNEKLFF.

This clone was observed a handful of times. This chain links TRBV4-2 with TRBJ2-2; possible D gene TRBD2, 5 bases. V dropped 0 bases and J dropped 7 bases, with 18 bases sitting between them. Germline V gene sequence: CDR1 LGHNA, CDR2 YNFKEQ. This CDR3 has 17 residues. DNA for the CDR3: TGTGCCAGCAGCCAAGAAATCTATCCGGGGAACGGCGGGGAGCTGTTTTTT. Translated: CASSQEIYPGNGGELFF.

This clone appeared once. This chain joins TRBV7-9 and TRBJ2-5; D remains unclear. Trimming removed 3 bases at V and 5 bases at J, with 25 bases between. Germline CDR1 reads SEHNR; CDR2 reads FQNEAQ (reference sequence). This CDR3 is 18 amino acids long. The CDR3 reads CASSFPPRAEPFFETQYF. In nucleotides, the CDR3 is TGTGCCAGCAGCTTTCCCCCAAGGGCAGAACCGTTTTTCGAGACCCAGTACTTC.

Only a few counts were recorded for this clone. This chain joins TRBV5-1 and TRBJ1-1; D unclear. Trimming pared 3 bases from V and 1 base from J, leaving 10 bases between. Germline V gives CDR1 SGHRS, CDR2 YFSETQ. This CDR3 spans 14 amino acids. CDR3 DNA: TGCGCCAGCAGCTCGGAGGGAGGGAACACTGAAGCTTTCTTT. As protein: CASSSEGGNTEAFF.

This chain connects TRBV4-1 to TRBJ1-3; D might be TRBD1 (5 bases). This CDR3 has 18 amino acids. Trimming pared 4 bases from V and 3 bases from J, leaving 22 bases between. The germline gives CDR1 MGHRA, CDR2 YSYEKL. Here the CDR3 DNA reads TGCGCCAGCAGCCCCCATTCCGGGACCCAGGGTGGTGGAAACACCATATATTTT. This sequence encodes CASSPHSGTQGGGNTIYF.

This clone appeared a single time. The chain joins TRBV7-9 to TRBJ2-5, with D tentatively TRBD1 (6 bases). V shed 2 bases and J shed 8 bases, with 21 bases lying between them. This CDR3 is built from 16 residues. CDR1 is SEHNR, CDR2 FQNEAQ, per germline (reference sequence). The CDR3 region is CASSLLPDRPPYTQYF. DNA of the CDR3: TGTGCCAGCAGCTTATTGCCGGACAGACCTCCCTACACCCAGTACTTC.

The V and J genes are TRBV3-1 (or the pseudogene TRBV3-2) and TRBJ2-1; 9 nucleotides agree with TRBD2. There are 15 residues in the CDR3. CDR1 LGHDT and CDR2 YNNKEL come from the germline V gene (reference sequence). Unmatched junction bases numbered 4, after V lost 4 bases and J lost 3 bases. CDR3 coding DNA: TGTGCCAGCAGCCCGCGGGGGGGCCTCTACAATGAGCAGTTCTTC. Translation: CASSPRGGLYNEQFF.

The chain carries TRBV7-2 and TRBJ1-3; D remains ambiguous. The CDR3 extends over 13 amino acids. Trimming took 1 base from V and 3 from J, leaving 4 bases between them. Germline lookup yields CDR1 SGHTA and CDR2 FQGNSA. CDR3 nucleotide sequence: TGTGCCAGCAGCTTAGTATATGGAAACACCATATATTTT. Protein product: CASSLVYGNTIYF.

The V and J genes are TRBV3-1 (or the pseudogene TRBV3-2) and TRBJ1-1; D is perhaps TRBD1 (6 bases). The CDR3 is 15 residues long. V was cut by 0 bases and J by 9 bases, with 17 bases left in between. Germline V gene lookup returns CDR1 LGHDT and CDR2 YNNKEL (reference sequence). The CDR3 DNA reads TGTGCCAGCAGCCAAGATGGGGGGCCCGCGCGACAAGCTTTCTTT. This sequence encodes CASSQDGGPARQAFF.